A selection of T cell receptor beta chains follows, all from one sample in a study of blood T cell repertoires in COVID-19. Assay: immunoSEQ multiplex PCR; the TCRdb copy retains only in-frame clones and omits some. The repertoire includes about 220,000 clones, 82% of them detected once, and 3% to 3.5% sits in the top ten. What was sequenced was PBMCs or T cells enriched from blood (not recorded which). Receptors originate from a woman between 55 and 75 years old who had recovered from COVID-19. Each CDR3 is given with its conserved first and last residue. The D gene is left open where the match is weak. Size is omitted from some rows. Given values are once, few, many or a class for expanded clones.

J: TRBJ1-1; D: TRBD1; size: NA; V: TRBV29-1; CDR3: CSGWDRGTTEAFF; DNA: TGCAGCGGATGGGACAGGGGGACGACTGAAGCTTTCTTT
J: TRBJ1-6; D: TRBD1; size: NA; V: TRBV19; CDR3: CASSRDREVGPLHF; DNA: TGTGCCAGTAGCCGGGACAGGGAAGTTGGTCCCCTCCACTTT
J: TRBJ1-2; D: TRBD1; size: NA; V: TRBV10-3; CDR3: CATETGLEYGYTF; DNA: TGTGCCACCGAGACAGGGCTGGAGTATGGCTACACCTTC
J: TRBJ2-6; D: TRBD1; size: NA; V: TRBV5-1; CDR3: CASSADRTGANVLTF; DNA: TGCGCCAGCAGCGCGGACAGGACTGGGGCCAACGTCCTGACTTTC
J: TRBJ1-1; D: TRBD1; size: NA; V: TRBV18; CDR3: CASSPEDRSSAFF; DNA: TGTGCCAGCTCACCGGAGGACAGGTCCTCCGCTTTCTTT
J: TRBJ2-7; D: NA; size: NA; V: TRBV5-4; CDR3: CASSLQSRYEQYF; DNA: TGTGCCAGCAGCTTGCAGTCCCGATACGAGCAGTACTTC
J: TRBJ2-1; D: TRBD2; size: NA; V: TRBV24-1; CDR3: CATSTSGRVNEQFF; DNA: TGTGCCACCAGTACTAGCGGGAGGGTCAATGAGCAGTTCTTC
J: TRBJ1-1; D: NA; size: NA; V: TRBV7-6; CDR3: CASSSGQGSEAFF; DNA: TGTGCCAGCAGCTCAGGCCAGGGATCCGAAGCTTTCTTT
J: TRBJ1-5; D: NA; size: once; V: TRBV19; CDR3: CASSILGAGGNQPQHF; DNA: TGTGCCAGTAGTATCCTTGGGGCAGGTGGCAATCAGCCCCAGCATTTT
J: TRBJ1-3; D: NA; size: NA; V: TRBV10-2; CDR3: CASTESGTSGNTIYF; DNA: TGCGCCAGCACCGAATCTGGAACTAGCGGAAACACCATATATTTT
J: TRBJ2-5; D: NA; size: NA; V: TRBV5-1; CDR3: CASSGDGGQKTQYF; DNA: TGCGCCAGCAGCGGGGACGGAGGGCAGAAGACCCAGTACTTC
J: TRBJ2-5; D: NA; size: NA; V: TRBV11-2; CDR3: CASSLGPEETQYF; DNA: TGTGCCAGCAGCTTGGGCCCCGAAGAGACCCAGTACTTC
J: TRBJ2-1; D: NA; size: NA; V: TRBV19; CDR3: CASMGRLASYNEQFF; DNA: TGTGCCAGTATGGGTAGATTAGCCTCCTACAATGAGCAGTTCTTC
J: TRBJ2-1; D: TRBD2; size: NA; V: TRBV27; CDR3: CASSLRTSGRDEQFF; DNA: TGTGCCAGCAGTTTGAGGACTAGCGGGAGGGATGAGCAGTTCTTC
J: TRBJ2-7; D: TRBD1; size: NA; V: TRBV15; CDR3: CATSRVGTEYEQYF; DNA: TGTGCCACCAGCAGAGTTGGGACAGAATACGAGCAGTACTTC
J: TRBJ1-1; D: NA; size: NA; V: TRBV10-1; CDR3: CASSQQGMGTEAFF; DNA: TGCGCCAGCAGCCAACAGGGTATGGGCACTGAAGCTTTCTTT
J: TRBJ1-2; D: NA; size: NA; V: TRBV3-1/TRBV3-2; CDR3: CASRPTDRLNYGYTF; DNA: TGTGCCAGCAGACCAACCGACAGGCTGAACTATGGCTACACCTTC
J: TRBJ1-5; D: NA; size: NA; V: TRBV19; CDR3: CASSILDRYQPQHF; DNA: TGTGCCAGTAGTATTTTGGACAGATATCAGCCCCAGCATTTT
J: TRBJ2-5; D: NA; size: NA; V: TRBV20-1; CDR3: CSASALARGRETQYF; DNA: TGCAGTGCTAGTGCTTTGGCCAGGGGAAGAGAGACCCAGTACTTC
J: TRBJ2-6; D: TRBD1; size: NA; V: TRBV29-1; CDR3: CSTPGTGVSGANVLTF; DNA: TGCAGCACCCCCGGGACAGGGGTATCAGGGGCCAACGTCCTGACTTTC
J: TRBJ1-2; D: NA; size: NA; V: TRBV6-5; CDR3: CASSKGPENYGYTF; DNA: TGTGCCAGCAGCAAGGGGCCGGAGAACTATGGCTACACCTTC
J: TRBJ2-2; D: TRBD2; size: NA; V: TRBV4-2; CDR3: CASSQDLAAAGDMTGELFF; DNA: TGTGCCAGCAGCCAAGATCTGGCCGCAGCGGGGGACATGACCGGGGAGCTGTTTTTT
J: TRBJ2-7; D: TRBD2; size: NA; V: TRBV11-2; CDR3: CASSLGLAGGPSPEQYF; DNA: TGTGCCAGCAGCTTAGGACTAGCGGGAGGGCCCTCCCCCGAGCAGTACTTC
J: TRBJ1-3; D: NA; size: NA; V: TRBV30; CDR3: CAWSTYSGNTIYF; DNA: TGTGCCTGGAGTACCTACTCTGGAAACACCATATATTTT
J: TRBJ2-1; D: TRBD2; size: NA; V: TRBV27; CDR3: CASSLRLAAYNEQFF; DNA: TGTGCCAGCAGTTTAAGACTAGCGGCTTACAATGAGCAGTTCTTC
J: TRBJ1-1; D: NA; size: NA; V: TRBV6-1; CDR3: CASSGLPGQRRTEAFF; DNA: TGTGCCAGCAGTGGCCTACCGGGACAACGACGGACTGAAGCTTTCTTT
J: TRBJ2-5; D: NA; size: NA; V: TRBV10-3; CDR3: CAISESSGSRETQYF; DNA: TGTGCCATCAGTGAGTCAAGCGGTTCTCGAGAGACCCAGTACTTC
J: TRBJ2-2; D: NA; size: NA; V: TRBV5-4; CDR3: CASSLWAHGQGWNTGELFF; DNA: TGTGCCAGCAGCTTGTGGGCCCACGGGCAGGGGTGGAACACCGGGGAGCTGTTTTTT
J: TRBJ2-2; D: NA; size: NA; V: TRBV5-1; CDR3: CASSLGLPPSSGELFF; DNA: TGCGCCAGCAGCCTTGGACTCCCACCCTCTTCCGGGGAGCTGTTTTTT
J: TRBJ2-1; D: TRBD1; size: NA; V: TRBV4-3; CDR3: CASSPGDSYNEQFF; DNA: TGCGCCAGCAGCCCCGGGGACAGTTACAATGAGCAGTTCTTC
J: TRBJ2-5; D: NA; size: few; V: TRBV6-5; CDR3: CASSYSMATQETQYF; DNA: TGTGCCAGCAGTTACTCGATGGCAACCCAAGAGACCCAGTACTTC
J: TRBJ2-7; D: TRBD1; size: NA; V: TRBV7-3; CDR3: CASSLIPDRAISYEQYF; DNA: TGTGCCAGCAGCTTAATCCCGGACAGGGCTATCTCCTACGAGCAGTACTTC
J: TRBJ1-1; D: NA; size: NA; V: TRBV11-2; CDR3: CASSIQQGNTEAFF; DNA: TGTGCCAGCAGCATTCAACAGGGAAACACTGAAGCTTTCTTT
J: TRBJ1-2; D: NA; size: NA; V: TRBV19; CDR3: CASSIRPSNYGYTF; DNA: TGTGCCAGTAGTATTCGTCCGAGTAACTATGGCTACACCTTC
J: TRBJ2-7; D: NA; size: NA; V: TRBV7-9; CDR3: CASSLAQTVVEQYF; DNA: TGTGCCAGCAGCTTAGCGCAGACAGTCGTTGAGCAGTACTTC
J: TRBJ2-7; D: NA; size: NA; V: TRBV3-1/TRBV3-2; CDR3: CASSQDMGTPYEQYF; DNA: TGTGCCAGCAGCCAAGATATGGGGACTCCCTACGAGCAGTACTTC
J: TRBJ2-2; D: TRBD1; size: NA; V: TRBV2; CDR3: CASWTGLSGELFF; DNA: TGTGCCAGCTGGACAGGGCTTAGTGGGGAGCTGTTTTTT
J: TRBJ2-2; D: NA; size: NA; V: TRBV3-1/TRBV3-2; CDR3: CASSLLSGELFF; DNA: TGTGCCAGCAGCCTGCTGAGCGGGGAGCTGTTTTTT
J: TRBJ2-7; D: TRBD1; size: NA; V: TRBV7-2; CDR3: CASSGQGSLGEQYF; DNA: TGTGCCAGCAGCGGACAGGGGTCGCTTGGCGAGCAGTACTTC
J: TRBJ1-2; D: NA; size: NA; V: TRBV10-1; CDR3: CASSAPGRAAEGYTF; DNA: TGCGCCAGCAGTGCTCCAGGCAGGGCGGCGGAAGGCTACACCTTC
J: TRBJ2-2; D: NA; size: NA; V: TRBV27; CDR3: CASSLYGGDHTGELFF; DNA: TGTGCCAGCAGTTTATACGGCGGAGATCACACCGGGGAGCTGTTTTTT
J: TRBJ2-5; D: TRBD2; size: NA; V: TRBV2; CDR3: CASSEALAGISETQYF; DNA: TGTGCCAGCAGTGAAGCGCTAGCGGGGATTTCTGAGACCCAGTACTTC
J: TRBJ1-2; D: TRBD1; size: NA; V: TRBV4-2; CDR3: CASSPGTGDGYTF; DNA: TGTGCCAGCAGCCCAGGGACAGGGGATGGCTACACCTTC
J: TRBJ2-7; D: NA; size: NA; V: TRBV5-5; CDR3: CASSFQVSYEQYF; DNA: TGTGCCAGCAGCTTCCAGGTTTCCTACGAGCAGTACTTC
J: TRBJ2-1; D: TRBD2; size: NA; V: TRBV20-1; CDR3: CSASRGEGPGNEQFF; DNA: TGCAGTGCTAGTCGGGGGGAGGGCCCGGGGAATGAGCAGTTCTTC
J: TRBJ1-2; D: TRBD1; size: NA; V: TRBV4-2; CDR3: CASSQDPGGAYGYTF; DNA: TGTGCCAGCAGCCAAGATCCAGGGGGCGCATATGGCTACACCTTC